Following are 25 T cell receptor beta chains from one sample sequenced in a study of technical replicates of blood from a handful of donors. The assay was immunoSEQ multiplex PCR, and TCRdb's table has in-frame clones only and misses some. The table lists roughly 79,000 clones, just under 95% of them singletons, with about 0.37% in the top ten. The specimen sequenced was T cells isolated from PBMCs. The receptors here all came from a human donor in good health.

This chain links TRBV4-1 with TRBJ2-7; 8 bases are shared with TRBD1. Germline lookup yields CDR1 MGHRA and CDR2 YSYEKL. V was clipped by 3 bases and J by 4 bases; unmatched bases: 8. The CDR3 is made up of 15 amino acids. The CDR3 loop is CASSHQQGVRYEQYF. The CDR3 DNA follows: TGCGCCAGCAGCCACCAACAGGGGGTCCGGTACGAGCAGTACTTC.

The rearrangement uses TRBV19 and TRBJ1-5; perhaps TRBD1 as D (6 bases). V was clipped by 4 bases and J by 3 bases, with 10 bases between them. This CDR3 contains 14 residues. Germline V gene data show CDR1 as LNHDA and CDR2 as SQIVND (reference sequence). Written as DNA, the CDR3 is TGTGCCAGTAGTACACAGGGAGACAATCAGCCCCAGCATTTT. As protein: CASSTQGDNQPQHF.

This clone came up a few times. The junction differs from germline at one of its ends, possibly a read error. CDR3 sequence reads: CASTPGWLF. CDR3 bases: TGTGCCAGCACCCCCGGGTGGCTCTTT. This sequence joins TRBV2 and TRBJ1-1; D call uncertain. CDR1 SNHLY and CDR2 FYNNEI come from the germline V gene. CDR3 size: 9 residues.

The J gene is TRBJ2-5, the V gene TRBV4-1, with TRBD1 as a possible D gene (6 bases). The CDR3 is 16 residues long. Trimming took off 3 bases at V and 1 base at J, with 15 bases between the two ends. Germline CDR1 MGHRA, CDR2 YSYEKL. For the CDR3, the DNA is TGCGCCAGCAGCCAGGACCCTCAGGGGCCCCAAGAGACCCAGTACTTC. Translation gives CASSQDPQGPQETQYF.

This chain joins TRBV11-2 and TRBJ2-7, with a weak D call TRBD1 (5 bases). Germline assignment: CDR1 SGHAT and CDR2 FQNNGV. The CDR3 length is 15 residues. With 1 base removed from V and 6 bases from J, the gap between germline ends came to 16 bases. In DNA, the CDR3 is TGTGCCAGCAGCTTAGTCAGGGATCGTCTTCGCGAGCAGTACTTC. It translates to CASSLVRDRLREQYF.

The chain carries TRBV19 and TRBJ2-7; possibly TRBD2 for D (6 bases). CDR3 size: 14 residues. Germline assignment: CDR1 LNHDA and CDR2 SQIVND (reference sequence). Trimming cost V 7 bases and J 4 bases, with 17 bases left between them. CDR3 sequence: CASKDPGSKYEQYF. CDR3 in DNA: TGTGCCAGTAAAGATCCCGGGAGTAAATACGAGCAGTACTTC.

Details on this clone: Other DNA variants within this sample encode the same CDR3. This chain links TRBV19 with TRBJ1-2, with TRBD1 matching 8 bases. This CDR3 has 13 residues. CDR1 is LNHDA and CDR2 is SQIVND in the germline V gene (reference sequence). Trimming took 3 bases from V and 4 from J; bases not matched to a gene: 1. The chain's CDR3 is CASSIGQGYGYTF. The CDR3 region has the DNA TGTGCCAGTAGTATCGGACAGGGCTATGGCTACACCTTC.

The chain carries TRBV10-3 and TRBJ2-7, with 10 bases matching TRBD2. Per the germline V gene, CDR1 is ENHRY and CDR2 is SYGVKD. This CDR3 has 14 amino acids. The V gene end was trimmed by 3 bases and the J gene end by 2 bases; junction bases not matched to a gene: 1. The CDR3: CAISETSGTYEQYF. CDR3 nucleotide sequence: TGTGCCATCAGTGAAACTAGCGGGACCTACGAGCAGTACTTC.

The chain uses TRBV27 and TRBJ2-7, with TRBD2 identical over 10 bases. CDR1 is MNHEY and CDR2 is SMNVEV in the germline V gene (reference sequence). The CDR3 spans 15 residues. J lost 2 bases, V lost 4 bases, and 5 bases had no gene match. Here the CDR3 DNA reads TGTGCCAGCAGTTACGGACTAGCGGCTCCCTACGAGCAGTACTTC. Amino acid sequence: CASSYGLAAPYEQYF.

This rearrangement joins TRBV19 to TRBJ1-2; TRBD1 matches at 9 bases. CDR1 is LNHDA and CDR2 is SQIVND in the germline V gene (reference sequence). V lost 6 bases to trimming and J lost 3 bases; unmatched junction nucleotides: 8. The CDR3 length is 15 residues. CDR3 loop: CASSFRDRVYYGYTF. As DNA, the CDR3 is TGTGCCAGTAGCTTTCGGGACAGGGTCTACTATGGCTACACCTTC.

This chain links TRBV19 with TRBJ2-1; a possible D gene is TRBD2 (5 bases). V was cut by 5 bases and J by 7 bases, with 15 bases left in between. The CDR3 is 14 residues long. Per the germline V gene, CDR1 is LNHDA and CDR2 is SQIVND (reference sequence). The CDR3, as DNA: TGTGCCAGTAGTCTCCAGGACTGGAAAAATGAGCAGTTCTTC. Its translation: CASSLQDWKNEQFF. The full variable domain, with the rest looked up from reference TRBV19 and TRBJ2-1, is DGGITQSPKYLFRKEGQNVTLSCEQNLNHDAMYWYRQDPGQGLRLIYYSQIVNDFQKGDIAEGYSVSREKKESFPLTVTSAQKNPTAFYLCASSLQDWKNEQFFGPGTRLTVL.

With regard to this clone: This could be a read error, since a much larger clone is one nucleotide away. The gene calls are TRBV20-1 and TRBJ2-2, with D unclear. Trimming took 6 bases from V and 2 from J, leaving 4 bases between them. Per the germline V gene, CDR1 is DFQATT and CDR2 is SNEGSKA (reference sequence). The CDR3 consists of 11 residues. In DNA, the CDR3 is TGCAGTGCCCCTAACACCGGGGAGCTGTTTTTT. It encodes CSAPNTGELFF.

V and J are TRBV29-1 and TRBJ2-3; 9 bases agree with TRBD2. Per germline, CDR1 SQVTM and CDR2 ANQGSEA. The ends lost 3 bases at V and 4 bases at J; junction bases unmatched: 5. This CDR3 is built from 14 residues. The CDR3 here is CSVEKREDADTQYF. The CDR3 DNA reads TGCAGCGTTGAGAAGCGGGAGGACGCAGATACGCAGTATTTT.

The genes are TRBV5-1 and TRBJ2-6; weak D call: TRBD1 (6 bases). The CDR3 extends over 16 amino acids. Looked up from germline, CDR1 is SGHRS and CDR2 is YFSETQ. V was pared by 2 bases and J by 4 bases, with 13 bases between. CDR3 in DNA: TGCGCCAGCAGCTTCACAGGGCCGACCGGGGCCAACGTCCTGACTTTC. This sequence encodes CASSFTGPTGANVLTF.

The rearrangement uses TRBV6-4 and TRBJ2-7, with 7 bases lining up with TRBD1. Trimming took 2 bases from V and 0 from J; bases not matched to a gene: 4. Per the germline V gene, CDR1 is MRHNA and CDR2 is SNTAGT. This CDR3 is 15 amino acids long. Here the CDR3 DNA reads TGTGCCAGCAGTGACGGGACAGCAAGCTCCTACGAGCAGTACTTC. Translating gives CASSDGTASSYEQYF.

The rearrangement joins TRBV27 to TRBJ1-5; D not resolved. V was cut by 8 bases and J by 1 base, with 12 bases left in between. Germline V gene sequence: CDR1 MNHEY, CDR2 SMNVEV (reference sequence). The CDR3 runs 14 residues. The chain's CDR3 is CASAFSRSNQPQHF. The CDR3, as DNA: TGTGCCAGCGCGTTTTCCCGGAGCAATCAGCCCCAGCATTTT.

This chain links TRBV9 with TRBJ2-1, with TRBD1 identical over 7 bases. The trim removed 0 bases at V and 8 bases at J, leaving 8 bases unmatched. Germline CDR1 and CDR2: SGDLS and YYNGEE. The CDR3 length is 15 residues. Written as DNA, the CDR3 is TGTGCCAGCAGCGTAGATGGTAGGGGGCACGATGAGCAGTTCTTC. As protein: CASSVDGRGHDEQFF.

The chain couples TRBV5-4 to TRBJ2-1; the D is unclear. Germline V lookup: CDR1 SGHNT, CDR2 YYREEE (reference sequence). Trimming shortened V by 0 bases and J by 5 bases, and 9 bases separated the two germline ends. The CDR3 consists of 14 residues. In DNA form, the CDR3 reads TGTGCCAGCAGCTTGGACTTACTTAACAATGAGCAGTTCTTC. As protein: CASSLDLLNNEQFF.

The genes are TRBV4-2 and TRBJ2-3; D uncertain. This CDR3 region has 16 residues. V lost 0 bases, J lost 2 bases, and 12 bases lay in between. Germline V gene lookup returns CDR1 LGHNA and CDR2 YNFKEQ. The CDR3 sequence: CASSQDAASFTDTQYF. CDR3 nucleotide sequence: TGTGCCAGCAGCCAAGACGCCGCTAGTTTCACAGATACGCAGTATTTT.

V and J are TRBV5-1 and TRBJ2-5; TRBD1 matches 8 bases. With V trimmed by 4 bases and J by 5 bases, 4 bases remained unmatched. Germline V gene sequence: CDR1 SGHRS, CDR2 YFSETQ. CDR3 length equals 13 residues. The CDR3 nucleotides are TGCGCCAGCAGCACGAGGACAGGGGAGACCCAGTACTTC. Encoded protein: CASSTRTGETQYF.

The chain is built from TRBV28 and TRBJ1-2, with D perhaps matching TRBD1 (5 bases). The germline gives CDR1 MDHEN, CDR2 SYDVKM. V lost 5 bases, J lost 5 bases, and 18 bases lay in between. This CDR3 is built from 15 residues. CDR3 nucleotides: TGTGCCAGCAGTCCCGATACCGACAGAATGTATGGCTACACCTTC. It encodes CASSPDTDRMYGYTF.

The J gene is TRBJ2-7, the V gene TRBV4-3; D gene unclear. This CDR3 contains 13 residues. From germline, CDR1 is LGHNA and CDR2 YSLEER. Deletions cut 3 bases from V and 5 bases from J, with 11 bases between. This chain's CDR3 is CASSHGPNNEQYF. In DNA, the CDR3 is TGCGCCAGCAGCCATGGCCCCAATAACGAGCAGTACTTC.

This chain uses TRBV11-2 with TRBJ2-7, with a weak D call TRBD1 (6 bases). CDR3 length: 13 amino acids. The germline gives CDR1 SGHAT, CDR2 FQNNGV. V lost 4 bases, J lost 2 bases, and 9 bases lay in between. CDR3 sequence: CASSSGQTYEQYF. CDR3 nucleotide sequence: TGTGCCAGCAGCTCAGGACAGACCTACGAGCAGTACTTC. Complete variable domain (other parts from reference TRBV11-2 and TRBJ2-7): EAGVAQSPRYKIIEKRQSVAFWCNPISGHATLYWYQQILGQGPKLLIQFQNNGVVDDSQLPKDRFSAERLKGVDSTLKIQPAKLEDSAVYLCASSSGQTYEQYFGPGTRLTVT.

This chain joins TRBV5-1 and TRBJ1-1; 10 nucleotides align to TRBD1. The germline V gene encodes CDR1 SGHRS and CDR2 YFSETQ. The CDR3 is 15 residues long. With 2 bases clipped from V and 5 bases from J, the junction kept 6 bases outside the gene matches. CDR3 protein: CASSFSGTGETEAFF. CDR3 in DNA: TGCGCCAGCAGCTTCTCAGGGACAGGGGAAACTGAAGCTTTCTTT. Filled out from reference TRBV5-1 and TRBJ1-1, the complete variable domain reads KAGVTQTPRYLIKTRGQQVTLSCSPISGHRSVSWYQQTPGQGLQFLFEYFSETQRNKGNFPGRFSGRQFSNSRSEMNVSTLELGDSALYLCASSFSGTGETEAFFGQGTRLTVV.

This CDR3 reads CASSGSGSLYEQYF. In DNA form, the CDR3 reads TGTGCCAGCAGTGGTAGCGGGAGTCTCTACGAGCAGTACTTC. The chain has TRBV6-5 and TRBJ2-7; TRBD2 matches 9 bases. V lost 5 bases, J lost 3 bases, and 5 bases stayed unmatched. The CDR3 totals 14 residues. The germline V gene encodes CDR1 MNHEY and CDR2 SVGAGI.